The T cell receptor (beta chain) under discussion was sequenced for a study of blood T cell repertoires in COVID-19. Study-level background: Collection of acute and convalescent COVID-19 samples took place in the United States, Italy and Spain.

This clone has only one observation. Per the original methods: How many nucleated cells were present was estimated from reference gene primer amplification. Using immunoSEQ multiplex PCR, the repertoire was profiled, and TCRdb retains in-frame clones only, with some absent. V and J calls and clone size are copied from that table; D and trimming were computed from the DNA. The sample includes some 150,000 clones, 85% to 90% seen only once; the top ten take about 1.5%. V lost 3 bases, J lost 3 bases, and 8 bases lay in between. There are 13 residues in the CDR3. Germline CDR1 reads SGHTA; CDR2 reads FQGNSA.

This TCR was sampled from a woman aged 55 to 70 with acute or convalescent COVID-19. The rearrangement uses TRBV7-2 and TRBJ1-2; D unresolved. Sample: peripheral blood. The CDR3 sequence: CASSFLRDYGYTF. CDR3 sequence (DNA): TGTGCCAGCAGCTTCTTACGGGACTATGGCTACACCTTC.